Included here is one T cell receptor beta chain sequence, with context. Which antigen it targets is not known. The sample holds no much larger clone one base away, and base qualities are not on file. One collaborating source in Seattle enrolled patients while the patients were actively infected and followed the patients over time throughout the course of disease. The collaborating institutions used their own protocols to collect whole blood in K2EDTA tubes. For TCRbeta analysis, collaborators shipped samples in one of three forms: frozen whole blood, isolated PBMCs, or DNA extracted from either of those sample types. TCRbeta CDR3 regions were amplified from genomic DNA using the immunoSEQ Assay, a bias-controlled multiplex PCR. The paper's processing steps were these. Within the assay, amplification of reference gene primers was used to estimate how many nucleated cells each sample contained. Sequence reads were collapsed and filtered to measure the absolute abundance of every unique TCRbeta CDR3 rearrangement. Productive Simpson clonality was computed per sample as the square root of Simpson's diversity index over productive rearrangements. TCRdb carries this immuneACCESS record with in-frame sequences only. Its versions omit some clonotypes, under half of them owing to an unresolved V gene in the studies checked, with the rest unexplained. From that table come the V and J calls and clone size; the DNA was used to work out D and trimming. The sample includes fewer than 700,000 clones, with approximately 88% observed a single time. The biggest ten clones account for less than 9% of the sample.

This entry is derived from a study of blood T cell repertoires in COVID-19 (dated by TCRdb to 2019 to 2021). Regarding the research as a whole: The collaborator samples originated in the United States, Italy and Spain and spanned the acute and convalescent phases of COVID-19. The material from the prospective study consisted of cDNA or gDNA derived from T cells, B-cell-depleted T cells, or PBMCs. Deeply sampled blood TCRbeta repertoires from subjects exposed to, actively infected with, or recovered from COVID-19 were included in the dataset. A freely available public database, intended as a resource for researchers studying the immune response to SARS-CoV-2, is where the repertoires were released. The samples were drawn from two sources: the first 160 participants of the ongoing ImmuneRACE study, and over 1,000 subjects contributed by 6 global collaborators. The sample metadata nearly always contained a de-identified subject ID, COVID-19 status, age in years and sex. Where available, HLA class I and class II types were obtained from metadata supplied by the sample provider rather than from assay-based typing. What the study reported, not specific to this receptor: The amount of clinical and demographic metadata varied by source and participant and was provided uncurated.

Between the V and J ends, shortened by 4 bases and 0 bases respectively, the junction contains 11 bases. From the cysteine up to the phenylalanine, the CDR3 has a length of 15 residues. Of the read, only the CDR3 DNA is kept; its 45 bases are in frame from base 1. Based on the germline V gene, the CDR1 and CDR2 sequences are MGHRA and YSYEKL. The chain is assembled from TRBV4-1 and TRBJ2-3; 6 matching bases give a weak D call of TRBD2. What was sequenced was peripheral blood. The TCR sequence derives from a woman aged 50 to 60 with COVID-19, enrolled during active disease. DNA sequence: TGCGCCAGCAGCCGGAGGACTACTAGCACAGATACGCAGTATTTT. The translation is CASSRRTTSTDTQYF.